A selection of T cell receptor beta chains follows, all from one sample in a study of cytomegalovirus exposure and HLA in healthy donors. Here immunoSEQ multiplex PCR was the method, and the copy in TCRdb shows in-frame clones only, minus some. Recorded for this sample: approximately 110,000 clones. The sample comprised PBMCs. The receptors here all came from a man aged 18 to 30 in good health and CMV-seronegative. CDR3s include the opening cysteine and the closing phenylalanine or tryptophan. D genes are given only for firm matches.

V: TRBV28
D: TRBD1
J: TRBJ1-2
DNA: TGTGCCAGCAGTTTGGACAGGGGACTCCAAAACACCTTC
CDR3: CASSLDRGLQNTF

V: TRBV5-1
D: TRBD1
J: TRBJ2-4
DNA: TGCGCCAGCAGCCGGGTTGGGACAGGGGATCGAGCCAAAAACATTCAGTACTTC
CDR3: CASSRVGTGDRAKNIQYF

V: TRBV7-9
D: .
J: TRBJ2-3
DNA: TGTGCCAGCAGCTCCCTCCAGGGAACCAGCACAGATACGCAGTATTTT
CDR3: CASSSLQGTSTDTQYF

V: TRBV15
D: .
J: TRBJ1-1
DNA: TGTGCCACCAGCAGAGAGGCGGGGTACGTCGTAGCTTTCTTT
CDR3: CATSREAGYVVAFF

V: TRBV6-5
D: TRBD1
J: TRBJ2-5
DNA: TGTGCCAGCAGTTACCAGACAGGGGCGGCGGGAGAGACCCAGTACTTC
CDR3: CASSYQTGAAGETQYF

V: TRBV15
D: .
J: TRBJ1-6
DNA: TGTGCCACCAGCAGAGATACGGGGAATTCACCCCTCCACTTT
CDR3: CATSRDTGNSPLHF

V: TRBV19
D: TRBD1
J: TRBJ2-1
DNA: TGTGCCAGTAGTATTCCGACAGGGTGGGTGGACCACAATGAGCAGTTCTTC
CDR3: CASSIPTGWVDHNEQFF

V: TRBV5-4
D: .
J: TRBJ2-5
DNA: TGTGCCAGCAGCTTGGCCATGGACGTATTCAATTCCGGGGCCCAGTACTTC
CDR3: CASSLAMDVFNSGAQYF

V: TRBV29-1
D: .
J: TRBJ1-4
DNA: TGCAGCGTTGGGTCCCCGAGTGCCAATGAAAAACTGTTTTTT
CDR3: CSVGSPSANEKLFF

V: TRBV30
D: .
J: TRBJ1-2
DNA: TGTGCCTGGAGTCTCCAGATTTCTAACTATGGCTACACCTTC
CDR3: CAWSLQISNYGYTF

V: TRBV5-4
D: .
J: TRBJ2-3
DNA: TGTGCCAGCAGCCTTACGACTCGCACAGATACGCAGTATTTT
CDR3: CASSLTTRTDTQYF

V: TRBV6-1
D: TRBD1
J: TRBJ1-6
DNA: TGTGCCAGCTGCGGACAGGGGGAACTAAATTCACCCCTCCACTTT
CDR3: CASCGQGELNSPLHF

V: TRBV10-2
D: TRBD1
J: TRBJ1-5
DNA: TGCGCCAGCAGTAGTACAGGGGCGGATCAGCCCCAGCATTTT
CDR3: CASSSTGADQPQHF

V: TRBV27
D: .
J: TRBJ2-3
DNA: TGTGCCAGCAGTTTAAACGGGAAGGGGGGCACAGATACGCAGTATTTT
CDR3: CASSLNGKGGTDTQYF

V: TRBV6-5
D: .
J: TRBJ2-7
DNA: TGTGCCAGCGTGGGGTTCCAGGGCTCCTTGTACGAGCAGTACTTC
CDR3: CASVGFQGSLYEQYF

V: TRBV7-9
D: .
J: TRBJ2-1
DNA: TGTGCCAGCCGTTACGGAGGGGACTACAATGAGCAGTTCTTC
CDR3: CASRYGGDYNEQFF

V: TRBV6-1
D: .
J: TRBJ2-3
DNA: TGTGCCAGCAGTGAGGTCACCGGGGCGCAGTATTTT
CDR3: CASSEVTGAQYF

V: TRBV5-6
D: TRBD1
J: TRBJ2-3
DNA: TGTGCCAGCAGCTTGGAGACAGGGGGCCGGGATACGCAGTATTTT
CDR3: CASSLETGGRDTQYF

V: TRBV6-5
D: .
J: TRBJ2-1
DNA: TGTGCCAGCAGTTACTCGACTAGAGTTGAGCAGTTCTTC
CDR3: CASSYSTRVEQFF

V: TRBV1
D: .
J: TRBJ1-5
DNA: TGCACCAGCAGCCAAGATGGCGGGAACCTGCTTTTGAGGCCCCAGCATTTT
CDR3: CTSSQDGGNLLLRPQHF

V: TRBV5-1
D: .
J: TRBJ1-1
DNA: TGCGCCAGCCGTATAACAGGGCCGGGCACTGAAGCTTTCTTT
CDR3: CASRITGPGTEAFF

V: TRBV6-6
D: .
J: TRBJ2-3
DNA: TGTGCCAGCAGTTACGGGGGCCCAGATACGCAGTATTTT
CDR3: CASSYGGPDTQYF

V: TRBV6-1
D: .
J: TRBJ1-5
DNA: TGTGCCAGCAGTGAGATTAGTACCCAGCCCCAGCATTTT
CDR3: CASSEISTQPQHF

V: TRBV5-4
D: TRBD2
J: TRBJ2-1
DNA: TGTGCCAGCAGGATAAGCGGGAACTCCTACAATGAGCAGTTCTTC
CDR3: CASRISGNSYNEQFF

V: TRBV5-1
D: TRBD2
J: TRBJ2-5
DNA: TGCGCCAGCAGCTTGGCACGACTAGCGGGAACAGAGACCCAGTACTTC
CDR3: CASSLARLAGTETQYF

V: TRBV6-5
D: TRBD2
J: TRBJ2-3
DNA: TGTGCCAGCAGAGAACTAGCGGGGGGGTGGAATACGCAGTATTTT
CDR3: CASRELAGGWNTQYF

V: TRBV6-1
D: .
J: TRBJ2-7
DNA: TGTGCCAGCAGTGAAATCGACGAGCAGTACTTC
CDR3: CASSEIDEQYF

V: TRBV5-1
D: TRBD1
J: TRBJ2-7
DNA: TGCGCCAGCAGTTGGACGGGACAGGCTAACTACGAGCAGTACTTC
CDR3: CASSWTGQANYEQYF

V: TRBV7-8
D: TRBD1
J: TRBJ1-5
DNA: TGTGCCAGCAGCACTTATGGGGCAGGGGGCAAAAATCAGCCCCAGCATTTT
CDR3: CASSTYGAGGKNQPQHF

V: TRBV5-6
D: TRBD2
J: TRBJ2-7
DNA: TGTGCCAGCACATCTCTCTCTAGCGGGAGTTTCTACGAGCAGTACTTC
CDR3: CASTSLSSGSFYEQYF

V: TRBV11-2
D: .
J: TRBJ2-5
DNA: TGTGCCAGCAGCCCGTCTGCGGGGACAGTCCGTTCGGCCGGGACCCAGTACTTC
CDR3: CASSPSAGTVRSAGTQYF

V: TRBV5-8
D: .
J: TRBJ1-1
DNA: TGTGCCAGCCTCAGGCAGAACACTGAAGCTTTCTTT
CDR3: CASLRQNTEAFF

V: TRBV2
D: TRBD2
J: TRBJ2-1
DNA: TGTGCCAGCAGTGAAGCGCTTGGACTAGCAGGCTCCTACAATGAGCAGTTCTTC
CDR3: CASSEALGLAGSYNEQFF

V: TRBV11-2
D: TRBD1
J: TRBJ2-3
DNA: TGTGCCAGCAGCAACCGGGACAGGGGCACAGATACGCAGTATTTT
CDR3: CASSNRDRGTDTQYF

V: TRBV4-2
D: TRBD2
J: TRBJ2-2
DNA: TGTGCCAGCAGCCAAGATCTAGCGGGCAACACCGGGGAGCTGTTTTTT
CDR3: CASSQDLAGNTGELFF

V: TRBV19
D: .
J: TRBJ2-1
DNA: TGTGCCAGTAGTAAACAGGGGGGGATTAACAATGAGCAGTTCTTC
CDR3: CASSKQGGINNEQFF

V: TRBV4-2
D: .
J: TRBJ2-1
DNA: TGTGCCAGCAGCCAAGGGCAGGGGCCTAACAATGAGCAGTTCTTC
CDR3: CASSQGQGPNNEQFF

V: TRBV19
D: .
J: TRBJ2-5
DNA: TGTGCCAGTAGTCGTCTAGCTAACCAAGAGACCCAGTACTTC
CDR3: CASSRLANQETQYF

V: TRBV6-1
D: .
J: TRBJ2-7
DNA: TGTGCCAGCAGTGAACAGGCGGGGGCCATGGGCGAGCAGTACTTC
CDR3: CASSEQAGAMGEQYF

V: TRBV10-3
D: TRBD1
J: TRBJ2-7
DNA: TGTGCCATCAGAGGGGGCAGTTACGAGCAGTACTTC
CDR3: CAIRGGSYEQYF

V: TRBV5-1
D: .
J: TRBJ2-7
DNA: TGCGCCAGCAGCCTACTAGCCCTGGGAAGCGAGCAGTACTTC
CDR3: CASSLLALGSEQYF

V: TRBV28
D: TRBD1
J: TRBJ2-2
DNA: TGTGCCAGCAGTCTACCGGGACAGCTAAACACCGGGGAGCTGTTTTTT
CDR3: CASSLPGQLNTGELFF

V: TRBV18
D: TRBD1
J: TRBJ1-1
DNA: TGTGCCAGCTCACGGGGACAGAATACTGAAGCTTTCTTT
CDR3: CASSRGQNTEAFF

V: TRBV5-1
D: .
J: TRBJ1-4
DNA: TGCGCCAGCAGCTTGGTTCGGGCAACTAATGAAAAACTGTTTTTT
CDR3: CASSLVRATNEKLFF

V: TRBV6-1
D: .
J: TRBJ1-2
DNA: TGTGCCAGCAGTGAATCGGGAGGGGGAGGCTATGGCTACACCTTC
CDR3: CASSESGGGGYGYTF

V: TRBV7-8
D: .
J: TRBJ1-2
DNA: TGTGCCAGCAGCTTAGGACTTAAAAAAGGGGGTGACTATGGCTACACCTTC
CDR3: CASSLGLKKGGDYGYTF

V: TRBV5-6
D: .
J: TRBJ2-5
DNA: TGTGCCAGCAGCTTGGCGCGTGACTACCAAGAGACCCAGTACTTC
CDR3: CASSLARDYQETQYF

V: TRBV25-1
D: TRBD1
J: TRBJ1-2
DNA: TGTGCCAGCAGTGGGCCGGGACAGGGACTCGTCTATGGCTACACCTTC
CDR3: CASSGPGQGLVYGYTF

V: TRBV7-9
D: .
J: TRBJ1-2
DNA: TGTGCCAGCAGCTTGCGTCCGCTGAACGATGGCTACACCTTC
CDR3: CASSLRPLNDGYTF

V: TRBV18
D: .
J: TRBJ2-1
DNA: TGTGCCAGCTCACCAGCGGTGAATGAGCAGTTCTTC
CDR3: CASSPAVNEQFF